Following are 28 T cell receptor beta chains from one sample sequenced in a study of preoperative IRX-2 immunotherapy in early breast cancer. This table comes from immunoSEQ multiplex PCR, and its TCRdb copy is limited to in-frame clones, with some not included. The top ten clones hold approximately 3% of a sample with under 35,000 clones, 70% to 85% of them seen once. The treatment denotes: preoperative locoregional IRX-2 cytokine immunotherapy. Collection of the sample occurred from a patient treated with IRX-2 immunotherapy. Receptors were obtained from a human donor with breast cancer.

The rearrangement joins TRBV6-8 to TRBJ1-3; weak D call: TRBD1 (5 bases). The CDR3 sequence is 15 residues long. Germline CDR1 reads MNHGY; CDR2 reads SAAAGT. V was cut by 2 bases and J by 1 base, with 9 bases left in between. Written as DNA, the CDR3 is TGTGCCAGCAGTTACGACAGAGGATCTGGAAACACCATATATTTT. It encodes CASSYDRGSGNTIYF.

This clone was detected once. The genes are TRBV19 and TRBJ2-7; TRBD2 is a possible D gene (6 bases). This CDR3 has 13 amino acids. CDR1 LNHDA and CDR2 SQIVND come from the germline V gene (reference sequence). V gave up 5 bases and J gave up 3 bases, with 11 bases separating them. This chain's CDR3 is CASSYGRRYEQYF. The CDR3 DNA follows: TGTGCCAGTAGTTATGGGAGGCGCTACGAGCAGTACTTC.

This chain links TRBV7-6 with TRBJ2-7; D ambiguous. The CDR3 extends over 14 amino acids. V was shortened by 1 base and J by 3 bases, with 10 bases between the two germline ends. In germline, CDR1 is SGHVS, CDR2 FNYEAQ. The CDR3 reads CASSLDLWGYEQYF. Here the CDR3 DNA reads TGTGCCAGCAGCTTAGACTTATGGGGCTACGAGCAGTACTTC.

This chain connects TRBV6-8 to TRBJ1-3; no clear D. CDR3 length equals 17 residues. Germline V gene sequence: CDR1 MNHGY, CDR2 SAAAGT. V shed 5 bases and J shed 0 bases, with 17 bases lying between them. The CDR3 coding sequence is TGTGCCAGCAGTGATCTGGCAGGACGGTCCTCTGGAAACACCATATATTTT. It translates to CASSDLAGRSSGNTIYF.

As concerns this clone: The germline gene is not matched at one end of the junction; a read error may be the cause. The chain recombines TRBV6-8 with TRBJ2-7; D ambiguous. Germline V gene data show CDR1 as MNHGY and CDR2 as SAAAGT. The length of the CDR3 is 14 residues. The CDR3 spells CTSSLGRNSYEQYF. The CDR3 DNA follows: TGTACCAGCAGCCTCGGACGGAACTCCTACGAGCAGTACTTC.

The rearrangement uses TRBV28 and TRBJ2-6; no firm D call. The CDR3 consists of 13 residues. Germline CDR1 MDHEN, CDR2 SYDVKM. Trimming stripped 6 bases from V and 2 bases from J, with 5 bases between. CDR3 in amino acids: CASSPPGANVLTF. As DNA, the CDR3 is TGTGCCAGCAGCCCCCCTGGGGCCAACGTCCTGACTTTC.

The chain couples TRBV11-3 to TRBJ1-5, with a weak D call TRBD1 (5 bases). CDR1 is SGHNT and CDR2 is YENEEA in the germline V gene. This CDR3 is built from 14 residues. V was pared by 5 bases and J by 4 bases, with 12 bases between. CDR3 nucleotide sequence: TGTGCCAGCAGCGGCGGGGCCGTTAATCAGCCCCAGCATTTT. Residues: CASSGGAVNQPQHF.

The J gene is TRBJ2-1, the V gene TRBV23-1, with TRBD2 identical over 7 bases. TRBV23-1 qualifies as an ORF whose function is uncertain. Trimming at V came to 6 bases and at J to 6 bases, leaving 8 bases not matched to a gene. This CDR3 has 14 amino acids. DNA of the CDR3: TGCGCCAGCAGCCGGAAGCGGGGAGGCAATGAGCAGTTCTTC. Its protein product is CASSRKRGGNEQFF.

V gene TRBV6-8 combines with J gene TRBJ2-7; 7 bases map to TRBD1. The CDR3 is made up of 15 amino acids. V lost 0 bases and J lost 2; bases outside the gene matches: 4. The germline CDR1 and CDR2 sequences are MNHGY and SAAAGT. The CDR3 region is CASSYSYGTAYEQYF. Here the CDR3 DNA reads TGTGCCAGCAGTTACTCTTATGGGACAGCCTACGAGCAGTACTTC.

The rearrangement uses TRBV7-6 and TRBJ2-2; TRBD2 matches at 16 bases. The CDR3 is made up of 17 amino acids. The germline CDR1 and CDR2 sequences are SGHVS and FNYEAQ. J lost 0 bases, V lost 6 bases, and 1 base had no gene match. CDR3 sequence: CASRGLAGGSNTGELFF. CDR3 bases: TGTGCCAGCAGGGGACTAGCGGGGGGGTCGAACACCGGGGAGCTGTTTTTT.

The chain joins TRBV19 to TRBJ2-3; D is unclear. This CDR3 has 15 residues. The V end was cut by 3 bases, the J end by 1 base, with 11 bases between. Germline CDR1 is LNHDA and CDR2 is SQIVND (reference sequence). CDR3 DNA sequence: TGTGCCAGTAGTATTTCGGCCCTACGCACAGATACGCAGTATTTT. This translates into CASSISALRTDTQYF.

The chain combines TRBV1 with TRBJ1-1. TRBV1 is reported as a pseudogene. CDR3 size: 17 residues. This CDR3 is CASSQDFYGLRDTEAFF. The DNA for the CDR3 is TGCGCCAGCAGCCAAGATTTTTATGGACTAAGGGACACTGAAGCTTTCTTT.

The chain uses TRBV6-8 and TRBJ2-3; 7 bases agree with TRBD1. The CDR3 covers 14 residues. Germline lookup yields CDR1 MNHGY and CDR2 SAAAGT. J was trimmed by 1 base and V by 6 bases; bases with no gene match: 4. CDR3 bases: TGTGCCAGCAGAAGAGGACAGGGCACAGATACGCAGTATTTT. Its translation: CASRRGQGTDTQYF.

CDR3 nucleotides: TGTGCCAGCAGCCGGGGGGGCCGTGGGACCGGGGAGCTGTTTTTT. It encodes CASSRGGRGTGELFF. The genes are TRBV11-3 and TRBJ2-2; 8 positions match TRBD2. Germline V lookup: CDR1 SGHNT, CDR2 YENEEA. The CDR3 extends over 15 amino acids. J was trimmed by 5 bases and V by 5 bases; bases with no gene match: 7.

The chain carries TRBV6-8 and TRBJ2-6; D not resolved. This CDR3 contains 17 residues. Germline CDR1 reads MNHGY; CDR2 reads SAAAGT. V lost 6 bases and J lost 3, with 18 bases in between. The CDR3 DNA sequence: TGTGCCAGCAGACCGAGTGACGGGTATGGTGGGGCCAACGTCCTGACTTTC. Encoded protein: CASRPSDGYGGANVLTF.

The chain uses TRBV19 and TRBJ2-3; D is uncertain. Germline assignment: CDR1 LNHDA and CDR2 SQIVND (reference sequence). Trimming shortened V by 6 bases and J by 7 bases, and 17 bases separated the two germline ends. The CDR3 is 14 residues long. The CDR3 DNA sequence: TGTGCCAGTAGCAGCACCTTGACTGAGAATACGCAGTATTTT. This codes for CASSSTLTENTQYF.

The chain recombines TRBV28 with TRBJ2-3; possible D gene TRBD2, 5 bases. The germline V gene has CDR1 MDHEN and CDR2 SYDVKM. This CDR3 has 12 amino acids. Trimming took 10 bases from V and 0 from J, leaving 8 bases between them. The CDR3 nucleotides are TGTGCCACCCGGACTAGCACAGATACGCAGTATTTT. It encodes CATRTSTDTQYF.

This clone was seen a handful of times. This chain's CDR3 is CSVDGTGGAETQYF. Written as DNA, the CDR3 is TGCAGCGTGGATGGGACAGGGGGCGCGGAGACCCAGTACTTC. V is TRBV29-1 and J is TRBJ2-5; 12 nucleotides match TRBD1. The CDR3 length is 14 residues. The V segment lost 6 bases and the J segment 5 bases; nucleotides outside the gene matches: 7. CDR1 and CDR2 from the germline V gene are SQVTM and ANQGSEA.

This clone turned up a few times. This sequence joins TRBV6-8 and TRBJ1-6, with TRBD1 matching over 8 bases. Losses at the gene ends were 2 bases for V and 1 base for J; bases not matched to a gene: 7. Germline V gene lookup returns CDR1 MNHGY and CDR2 SAAAGT. The CDR3 has 18 residues. CDR3 region: CASSYADTGGSYNSPLHF. In nucleotides, the CDR3 is TGTGCCAGCAGTTACGCGGATACAGGGGGGTCCTATAATTCACCCCTCCACTTT.

The CDR3 reads CASSPSPLDTQYF. CDR3 sequence (DNA): TGTGCCAGCAGTCCCTCCCCCCTAGATACGCAGTATTTT. V is TRBV6-8 and J is TRBJ2-3, with no clear D. The CDR3 covers 13 residues. Germline lookup yields CDR1 MNHGY and CDR2 SAAAGT. V was cut by 5 bases and J by 5 bases, with 11 bases left in between.

This chain links TRBV18 with TRBJ2-7; D not certain. Trimming stripped 2 bases from V and 2 bases from J, with 4 bases between. Germline CDR1 KGHSH, CDR2 LQKENI. This CDR3 is 12 amino acids long. This CDR3 is CASSPSAYEQYF. As DNA, the CDR3 is TGTGCCAGCTCACCATCGGCCTACGAGCAGTACTTC.

This chain uses TRBV5-1 with TRBJ1-1, with a weak D call TRBD1 (6 bases). V lost 4 bases to trimming and J lost 1 base, with 11 bases between them. This CDR3 region has 14 residues. Germline assignment: CDR1 SGHRS and CDR2 YFSETQ. The CDR3 protein is CASSHPTGNTEAFF. Written as DNA, the CDR3 is TGCGCCAGCAGCCACCCGACAGGGAACACTGAAGCTTTCTTT.

The V and J genes are TRBV7-1 and TRBJ2-3; D is tentatively TRBD1 or TRBD2 (5 bases each). TRBV7-1 is reported as an ORF; its role is uncertain. This CDR3 spans 14 amino acids. V lost 4 bases and J 6 bases, leaving 14 bases between the germline ends. Here the CDR3 DNA reads TGTGCCAGCAGCTTATATGGGACCGGGGATACGCAGTATTTT. The encoded protein is CASSLYGTGDTQYF.

This chain joins TRBV12-5 and TRBJ1-2; perhaps TRBD1 as D (5 bases). Per germline, CDR1 LGHNT and CDR2 FRNRAP. The CDR3 length is 13 residues. CDR3: CASKPQGYYGYTF. The CDR3 DNA is TGTGCCAGCAAACCGCAGGGATACTATGGCTACACCTTC.

The chain carries TRBV7-1 and TRBJ2-7, with a weak D call TRBD1 (5 bases). TRBV7-1 qualifies as an ORF whose function is uncertain. Trimming cost V 5 bases and J 6 bases, with 14 bases left between them. CDR3 size: 13 residues. This CDR3 reads CASSRSSRVEQYF. As DNA, the CDR3 is TGTGCCAGCAGCAGATCCTCCAGGGTCGAGCAGTACTTC.

The J gene is TRBJ2-1, the V gene TRBV29-1; D is possibly TRBD1 or TRBD2 (5 bases each). Germline CDR1 SQVTM, CDR2 ANQGSEA. This CDR3 is built from 13 residues. The V end lost 7 bases, the J end lost 4 bases, and 14 bases lay between the germline ends. CDR3 sequence (DNA): TGCAGCGCCCGTAAGAGGGGTTACAATGAGCAGTTCTTC. Protein product: CSARKRGYNEQFF.

The genes are TRBV11-3 and TRBJ2-5; 14 positions agree with TRBD2. Germline V CDR1 and CDR2: SGHNT, YENEEA. Germline trimming cut 1 base from V and 8 bases from J; bases unmatched to any gene: 6. This CDR3 region has 16 residues. The DNA for the CDR3 is TGTGCCAGCAGCTTAGGGACGGGACTAGCGGGAGACACCCAGTACTTC. Encoded protein: CASSLGTGLAGDTQYF.

The genes are TRBV11-3 and TRBJ1-2; 8 positions agree with TRBD1. Germline assignment: CDR1 SGHNT and CDR2 YENEEA. J gave up 5 bases and V 6 bases, and 11 bases lay outside the gene matches. The CDR3 is 15 amino acids. CDR3 sequence reads: CASRYPGQALYGYTF. In DNA form, the CDR3 reads TGTGCCAGCAGGTATCCGGGACAGGCTCTTTATGGCTACACCTTC.